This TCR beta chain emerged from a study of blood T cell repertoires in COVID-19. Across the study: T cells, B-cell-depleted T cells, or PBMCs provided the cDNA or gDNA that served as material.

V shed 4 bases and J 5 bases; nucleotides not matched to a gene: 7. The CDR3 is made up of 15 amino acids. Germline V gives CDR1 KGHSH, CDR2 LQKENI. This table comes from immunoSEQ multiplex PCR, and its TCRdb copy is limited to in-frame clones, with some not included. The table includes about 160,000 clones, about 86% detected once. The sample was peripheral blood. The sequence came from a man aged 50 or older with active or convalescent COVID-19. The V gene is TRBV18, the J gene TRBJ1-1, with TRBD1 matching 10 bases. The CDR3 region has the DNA TGTGCCAGCTCACTTGACAGGGGGCTCTTGACTGAAGCTTTCTTT. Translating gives CASSLDRGLLTEAFF.